This T cell receptor (beta chain) was identified in a study of response to subunit inactivated influenza vaccine. The study, taken as a whole, reports: The authors put forward the suggestion that each seasonal influenza vaccination may bring in only a limited number of new T cells.

Deletions cut 4 bases from V and 8 bases from J, with 17 bases between. The CDR3 consists of 14 residues. TCRdb called the RT-PCR reads again in MiXCR, with one record for every CDR3 protein. The data contain 300,000 to 350,000 distinct CDR3 sequences, approximately 20% of them singletons. This clonotype was counted between two and nine times. Antigen unknown. This TCR derives from a man aged 45 to 70 who received an inactivated influenza vaccine. Here the sequenced sample was PBMCs from blood, taken about 20 months after vaccination. The genes are TRBV12-3 or TRBV12-4 and TRBJ1-2, with D possibly TRBD1 on 6 matching bases. CDR3 DNA sequence: TGTGCCAGCAGTTCCCCCAGCGGGACAAAAGGCTACACCTTC. Its translation is CASSSPSGTKGYTF.